The clone carrying this TCR beta chain was seen a few times. This sample stems from a study of Ad26.COV2.S vaccination and SARS-CoV-2 variants. CDR3 length equals 15 residues. CDR1 and CDR2 (germline): MNHEY, SMNVEV (reference sequence). The J segment lost 5 bases and the V segment lost 10 bases, leaving 12 bases of the junction unmatched. Using immunoSEQ multiplex PCR, the repertoire was profiled, and TCRdb retains in-frame clones only, with some absent. The sample includes roughly 350,000 clones, about nine tenths of them seen just once. Treatment defined: around 19 received Ad26.COV2.S at low or high dose, single or two shots; roughly five received placebo; per-sample allocation not given. Specimens were obtained on day 63 following the first vaccine or placebo injection.

The chain links TRBV27 to TRBJ1-1; 11 bases line up with TRBD1. Material: peripheral blood, obtained in a trial of Ad26.COV2.S vaccine versus placebo. The sequence was collected from a person between 18 and 59 years old who received the Ad26.COV2.S COVID-19 vaccine or a placebo. The CDR3 region has the DNA TGTGCCATCCTGTCCAGGACAGGGGGCAGAACTGAAGCTTTCTTT. It specifies CAILSRTGGRTEAFF.